Listed below are T cell receptor beta chains from one sample, sequenced in a study of neurological immune-mediated disorders. TCRdb reanalysed the 5' RACE reads using MiXCR and keeps one entry per CDR3 protein. The table includes tens of thousands of distinct CDR3 sequences, more than 9.5% detected once. The source material was PBMCs. The receptor set was obtained from a woman aged 60 to 75 with HTLV-1-associated myelopathy (HAM/TSP). Both conserved end residues are part of each CDR3. The D gene is left open where the match is weak. Clone sizes are given selectively: once, few, many, or a class where the clone is expanded.

TRBD2	TRBV27	few	TRBJ2-3	TGTGCCAGCAGTCCCCGATGGAGCGGGAGTGGAACAGATACGCAGTATTTT	CASSPRWSGSGTDTQYF
TRBD1	TRBV28	many	TRBJ2-3	TGTGCCAGCAGTCCTGACAGGGGGCTAGATACGCAGTATTTT	CASSPDRGLDTQYF
-	TRBV7-9	many	TRBJ2-7	TGTGCCAGCAGCCATCACAGGGTAACCTCCTACGAGCAGTACTTC	CASSHHRVTSYEQYF
-	TRBV3-1	-	TRBJ2-4	TGTGCCAGCAGCCAAGATCTATGGGTAGCCAAAAACATTCAGGACTTC	CASSQDLWVAKNIQDF
-	TRBV6-2/TRBV6-3	many	TRBJ2-7	TGTGCCAGCAGGAAGGACGGGTTAACCGAGCAGTACTTC	CASRKDGLTEQYF
TRBD2	TRBV5-1	many	TRBJ2-5	TGCGCCAGCAGCCCTCACCTAGCGGGAGGGCCGGAGACCCAGTACTTC	CASSPHLAGGPETQYF
TRBD1	TRBV20-1	many	TRBJ2-3	TGCAGTGCTAGAGCGACAGGGCGTGGCACAGATACGCAGTATTTT	CSARATGRGTDTQYF
TRBD1	TRBV7-9	many	TRBJ1-5	TGTGCCAGCAGCCAGGACAGGGGTCGGCATCAGCCCCAGCATTTT	CASSQDRGRHQPQHF
TRBD2	TRBV11-2	many	TRBJ2-7	TGTGCCAGCAGTCCGATACTAGCGGGCAGTTTCTACGAGCAGTACTTC	CASSPILAGSFYEQYF
TRBD1	TRBV10-3	many	TRBJ2-1	TGTGCCATCAGGGGGGACAGGGGGCCCAATGAGCAGTTCTTC	CAIRGDRGPNEQFF
-	TRBV7-9	many	TRBJ1-4	TGTGCCAGCAGCTTCGCTGAAAAACTGTTTTTT	CASSFAEKLFF
-	TRBV4-2	many	TRBJ2-7	TGTGCCAGCAGTCGAACAGGCGAAGTCGTCGAGCAGTACTTC	CASSRTGEVVEQYF
TRBD1	TRBV10-3	many	TRBJ1-5	TGTGCCATCGGACAGGGTGGCAATCAGCCCCAGCATTTT	CAIGQGGNQPQHF
-	TRBV5-1	many	TRBJ1-4	TGCGCCAGCAGCTTAGGCGGCCCTAATGAAAAACTGTTTTTT	CASSLGGPNEKLFF
TRBD2	TRBV9	many	TRBJ2-1	TGTGCCAGCAGCGCGCGGGAGTATCTCAATGAGCAGTTCTTC	CASSAREYLNEQFF
-	TRBV6-1	many	TRBJ2-5	TGTGCCAGCAGTGAAGCTCAGCATTTCCACCAGTACTTC	CASSEAQHFHQYF
TRBD2	TRBV6-2/TRBV6-3	-	TRBJ2-2	TGTGCCAGCAGTTTTAAACTAGCGGGAGGCACGAACACCGGGGAGATGTTTTTT	CASSFKLAGGTNTGEMFF
TRBD1	TRBV25-1	many	TRBJ2-2	TGTGCCAGCAGTGGGATACAGGGGTACACCGGGGAGCTGTTTTTT	CASSGIQGYTGELFF
TRBD2	TRBV9	many	TRBJ2-3	TGTGCCAGCAGCGTAGGCGGGAGTGGGGATACGCAGTATTTT	CASSVGGSGDTQYF
TRBD1	TRBV5-1	many	TRBJ1-1	TGCGCCAGCAGCTCAAGAACAGGGGGGGAAGCTTTCTTT	CASSSRTGGEAFF
TRBD2	TRBV7-9	many	TRBJ2-1	TGTGCCAGCAGCCTAGAAGGTTTCAGCGGGACCAACTACAATGAGCAGTTCTTC	CASSLEGFSGTNYNEQFF
-	TRBV5-1	many	TRBJ1-5	TGCGCCAGCAGCGCGAGGGGGGGAGGCCAGCCCCAGCATTTT	CASSARGGGQPQHF
-	TRBV29-1	many	TRBJ2-7	TGCAGCGTTGACGATGGGGAGCAGTACTTC	CSVDDGEQYF
TRBD2	TRBV20-1	many	TRBJ2-7	TGCAGTGCTAGAGATAGTCGTTCCGGGACTAGCGGGAGGGCCTTCCTAAACGAGCAGTACTTC	CSARDSRSGTSGRAFLNEQYF
TRBD2	TRBV7-2	many	TRBJ2-7	TGTGCCAGCAGCTTAGAAGCGAGCGGGAGGGCCCTAAGAAACGAGCAGTACTTC	CASSLEASGRALRNEQYF
-	TRBV7-9	many	TRBJ1-2	TGTGCCAGCAGCCGAACAGGGTCCCCCGGCTACACCTTC	CASSRTGSPGYTF
-	TRBV12-3/TRBV12-4	many	TRBJ1-2	TGTGCCAGCAGACCAGACATCCCTGGGGCTAACTATGGCTACACCTTC	CASRPDIPGANYGYTF
-	TRBV20-1	many	TRBJ1-2	TGCAGTGCTAGGATCAGGGACGACTATGGCTACACCTTC	CSARIRDDYGYTF
-	TRBV5-1	many	TRBJ1-2	TGCGCCAGCAGCCCTGAAGACACCTTCCTTGGCTACACCTTC	CASSPEDTFLGYTF
-	TRBV7-2	many	TRBJ2-7	TGTGCCAGCAGCTTTAGCCGCTCGGGCTACGAGCAGTACTTC	CASSFSRSGYEQYF
-	TRBV7-9	many	TRBJ2-4	TGTGCCAGCAGCCCTTCCGGGAGCATTCAGTACTTC	CASSPSGSIQYF
-	TRBV5-1	many	TRBJ2-7	TGCGCCAGCAGCTTGACGATCCAGGGGAGTTTACACGAGCAGTACTTC	CASSLTIQGSLHEQYF
-	TRBV3-1	many	TRBJ2-7	TGTGCCAGCAGCCAAGGGCGAACCTACGAGCAGTACTTC	CASSQGRTYEQYF
TRBD1	TRBV20-1	many	TRBJ1-1	TGCAGTGCAGGGCAGGGGGACACTGAAGCTTTCTTT	CSAGQGDTEAFF
-	TRBV7-8	many	TRBJ2-7	TGTGCCAGCAGTCCGGGGGACTACGAGCAGTACTTC	CASSPGDYEQYF
TRBD2	TRBV11-2	many	TRBJ2-5	TGTGCCAGCAGCATAGGGGGGGCGGGAGGGCCGAGGGAGACCCAGTACTTC	CASSIGGAGGPRETQYF
-	TRBV2	medium-sized	TRBJ2-7	TGTGCCAGCAGTAGACTAGATTACGAGCAGTACTTC	CASSRLDYEQYF
-	TRBV6-1	many	TRBJ2-3	TGTGCCAGCAGTGTCCGACCAGTAAGCACAGATACGCAGTATTTT	CASSVRPVSTDTQYF
-	TRBV11-3	many	TRBJ2-2	TGTGCCAGCAGCCGAGGACCGTCGAACGGGGAGCTGTTTTTT	CASSRGPSNGELFF
-	TRBV10-3	many	TRBJ1-2	TGTGCCATCAGTGATGGGATAGGAGGCGGCTACACCTTC	CAISDGIGGGYTF
TRBD1	TRBV6-5	many	TRBJ2-7	TGTGCCAGCAGTACTCGACAGGGAGTGTACTTC	CASSTRQGVYF
TRBD2	TRBV27	many	TRBJ2-1	TGTGCCAGCAGTAGAGTAGCGGGAGGACCCCGGAATGAGCAGTTCTTC	CASSRVAGGPRNEQFF
-	TRBV14	many	TRBJ2-3	TGTGCCAGCAGCCAGAAAGATGGGACTTTGCTTTTT	CASSQKDGTLLF
TRBD1	TRBV5-5	many	TRBJ2-3	TGTGCCAGCAGCGGGGGGACAGGGACAGATACGCAGTATTTT	CASSGGTGTDTQYF
TRBD1	TRBV7-2	-	TRBJ2-1	TGTGCCAGCAGCTCGACGCAGGACAGGGGGCGGGAGCAGTTCTTC	CASSSTQDRGREQFF
TRBD2	TRBV7-2	many	TRBJ2-7	TGTGCCAGCAGCTTGGAAGCGGGACCCTCCTACGAGCAGTACTTC	CASSLEAGPSYEQYF
-	TRBV5-1	-	TRBJ2-6	TGCGCCAGCAGCTTTCGGGGCCAGCTCCGCTCTGGGGCCAACGTCCTGACTTTC	CASSFRGQLRSGANVLTF
TRBD2	TRBV3-1	many	TRBJ2-1	TGTGCCAGCAGCCAAGTAGTAGCGGGAGGGGGAAATGAGCAGTTCTTC	CASSQVVAGGGNEQFF
TRBD1	TRBV5-1	many	TRBJ1-5	TGCGCCAGCAGTCTCGACAGGGGATCTCAGCCCCAGCATTTT	CASSLDRGSQPQHF
-	TRBV3-1	many	TRBJ2-2	TGTGCCAGCAGCCAAGAACTAGCCTTGAGCGGGGAGCTGTTTTTT	CASSQELALSGELFF
-	TRBV7-2	many	TRBJ2-1	TGTGCCAGCAGCTTAACGGGACTTGAGCAGTTCTTC	CASSLTGLEQFF
TRBD1	TRBV20-1	many	TRBJ1-5	TGCAGTGCTAGTTTTGGGCTTAGACAGGGCGGATCGGTCCGCAATCAGCCCCAGCATTTT	CSASFGLRQGGSVRNQPQHF
-	TRBV7-9	many	TRBJ2-7	TGTGCCAGCAGCTTAGGAGTCCGGCTGTTCTCCTACGAGCAGTACTTC	CASSLGVRLFSYEQYF